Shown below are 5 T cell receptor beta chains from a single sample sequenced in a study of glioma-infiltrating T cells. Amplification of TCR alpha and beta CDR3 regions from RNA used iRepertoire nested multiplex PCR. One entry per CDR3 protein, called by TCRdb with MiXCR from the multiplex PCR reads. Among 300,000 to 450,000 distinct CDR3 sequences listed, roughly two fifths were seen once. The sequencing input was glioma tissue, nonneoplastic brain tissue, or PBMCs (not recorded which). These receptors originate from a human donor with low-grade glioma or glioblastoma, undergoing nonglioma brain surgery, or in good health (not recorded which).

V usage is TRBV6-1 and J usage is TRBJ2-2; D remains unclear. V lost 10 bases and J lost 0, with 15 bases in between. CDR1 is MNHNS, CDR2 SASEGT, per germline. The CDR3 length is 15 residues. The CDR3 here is CATLLTTPNTGELFF. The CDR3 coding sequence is TGTGCCACCCTGCTCACTACCCCGAACACCGGGGAGCTGTTTTTT.

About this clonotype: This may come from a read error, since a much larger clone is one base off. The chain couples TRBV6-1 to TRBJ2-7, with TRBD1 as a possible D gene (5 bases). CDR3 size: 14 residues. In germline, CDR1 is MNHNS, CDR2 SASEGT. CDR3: CASRKPGSSFEQCF. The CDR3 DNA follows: TGTGCCAGCAGAAAACCAGGGTCATCCTTCGAGCAGTGCTTC.

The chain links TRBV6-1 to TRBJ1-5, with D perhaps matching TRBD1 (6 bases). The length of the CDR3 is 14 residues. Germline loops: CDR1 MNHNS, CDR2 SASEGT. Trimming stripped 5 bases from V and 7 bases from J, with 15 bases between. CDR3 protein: CASSLLRGGQPQHF. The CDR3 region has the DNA TGTGCCAGCAGTTTGCTCAGGGGAGGACAGCCCCAGCATTTT.

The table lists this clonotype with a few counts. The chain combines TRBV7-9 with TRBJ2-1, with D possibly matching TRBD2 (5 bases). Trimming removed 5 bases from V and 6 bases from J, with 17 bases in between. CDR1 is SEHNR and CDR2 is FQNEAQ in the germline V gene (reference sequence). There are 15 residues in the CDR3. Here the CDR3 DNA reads TGTGCCAGCAGCCCGCCCGGTGTTGCGGGCAATGAGCAGTTCTTC. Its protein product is CASSPPGVAGNEQFF.

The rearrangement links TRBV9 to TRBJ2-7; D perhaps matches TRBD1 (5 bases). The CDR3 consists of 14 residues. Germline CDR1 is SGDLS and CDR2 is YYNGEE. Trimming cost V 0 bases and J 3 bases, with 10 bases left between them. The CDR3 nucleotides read TGTGCCAGCAGCGTAGACCACAGGAACTACGAGCAGTACTTC. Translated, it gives CASSVDHRNYEQYF.